This is a list of T cell receptor beta chains from one sample in a study of cytomegalovirus exposure and HLA in healthy donors. Method: immunoSEQ multiplex PCR; TCRdb's copy keeps in-frame clones and lacks some. The sample consists of about 130,000 clones, about 80% of them appearing once. The sample comprised PBMCs. The source of these receptors is a man in his thirties or forties in good health. The CDR3 runs from the conserved cysteine through the conserved F or W. The order of the fields is clone size, J gene, D gene, V gene, CDR3 protein, CDR3 DNA. D genes are given only for firm matches. Only part of the rows carry a size: once, few, many, or a class if the clone is expanded.

NA TRBJ2-1 TRBD1 TRBV11-1 CASSLGTGGYAHNEQFF TGTGCCAGCAGCTTGGGGACAGGGGGTTATGCACACAATGAGCAGTTCTTC
NA TRBJ2-7 TRBD2 TRBV18 CASSPLTFGGRAYEQYF TGTGCCAGCTCACCATTAACGTTTGGCGGGAGGGCTTACGAGCAGTACTTC
few TRBJ1-2 NA TRBV5-4 CASSFWDTKNYGYTF TGTGCCAGCAGCTTCTGGGACACCAAAAACTATGGCTACACCTTC
NA TRBJ2-3 NA TRBV21-1 CASSKEFSSAPDTQYF TGTGCCAGCAGCAAGGAGTTCTCTTCGGCCCCAGATACGCAGTATTTT
once TRBJ1-1 TRBD1 TRBV30 CAWRTGVTEAFF TGTGCCTGGAGGACAGGGGTCACTGAAGCTTTCTTT
NA TRBJ2-1 NA TRBV5-1 CASSLGSPNEQFF TGCGCCAGCAGCTTGGGTAGCCCCAATGAGCAGTTCTTC
NA TRBJ2-3 NA TRBV13 CASSTGPGADTQYF TGTGCCAGCAGCACGGGACCAGGGGCAGATACGCAGTATTTT
NA TRBJ2-5 TRBD2 TRBV5-1 CASSSTGGGQETQYF TGCGCCAGCAGCTCGACAGGCGGGGGGCAAGAGACCCAGTACTTC
NA TRBJ1-2 NA TRBV27 CASSLSVTANYGYTF TGTGCCAGCAGTTTATCGGTAACAGCTAACTATGGCTACACCTTC
NA TRBJ2-3 NA TRBV7-9 CASSFGEGAGGADTQYF TGTGCCAGCAGTTTCGGGGAGGGTGCAGGGGGCGCAGATACGCAGTATTTT
NA TRBJ2-7 NA TRBV9 CASSVGQDSSYEQYF TGTGCCAGCAGCGTGGGGCAGGACAGCTCCTACGAGCAGTACTTC
few TRBJ1-4 TRBD1 TRBV7-9 CASSPGQGAWEKLFF TGTGCCAGCAGCCCCGGACAGGGGGCTTGGGAAAAACTGTTTTTT
NA TRBJ2-5 NA TRBV5-8 CASSIKLPALQETQYF TGTGCCAGCAGTATCAAACTACCGGCATTACAAGAGACCCAGTACTTC
NA TRBJ2-1 TRBD2 TRBV28 CASSFFTSGLYNEQFF TGTGCCAGCAGTTTTTTTACTAGCGGGTTATACAATGAGCAGTTCTTC
NA TRBJ1-3 TRBD1 TRBV5-1 CASSLAGQGFSGNTIYF TGCGCCAGCAGCCTGGCCGGACAGGGGTTCTCTGGAAACACCATATATTTT
NA TRBJ2-1 TRBD1 TRBV11-2 CASSSPRGLRGLYNEQFF TGTGCCAGCAGCTCACCCCGGGGCCTCAGGGGGCTCTACAATGAGCAGTTCTTC
NA TRBJ2-3 TRBD1 TRBV6-5 CASSATGTQYF TGTGCCAGCAGTGCGACAGGGACGCAGTATTTT
once TRBJ1-5 NA TRBV2 CASSFLDRSNQPQHF TGTGCCAGCAGTTTTCTGGACAGATCCAATCAGCCCCAGCATTTT
NA TRBJ1-1 NA TRBV30 CAWDREYTEAFF TGTGCCTGGGACAGAGAGTACACTGAAGCTTTCTTT
NA TRBJ2-5 TRBD2 TRBV11-2 CASSLLTFGREGTQYF TGTGCCAGCAGCCTCCTAACCTTCGGGCGGGAGGGGACCCAGTACTTC
NA TRBJ2-7 TRBD1 TRBV27 CASSILGTVYEQYF TGTGCCAGCAGTATCCTCGGGACAGTCTACGAGCAGTACTTC
NA TRBJ1-5 NA TRBV30 CAWSADSLEQPQHF TGTGCCTGGAGTGCCGACAGCCTAGAACAGCCCCAGCATTTT
NA TRBJ1-2 NA TRBV7-3 CASSPRRGGRDGYTF TGTGCCAGCAGCCCTCGTCGGGGGGGAAGGGATGGCTACACCTTC
NA TRBJ2-7 NA TRBV18 CASSPNRRGEQYF TGTGCCAGCTCACCTAACCGCCGCGGGGAGCAGTACTTC
once TRBJ2-3 TRBD2 TRBV11-2 CASSSLPLLAGTTDAQYF TGTGCCAGCAGCTCTCTCCCCTTACTAGCGGGAACCACAGATGCGCAGTATTTT
NA TRBJ2-3 NA TRBV7-9 CASSLSAGYTDTQYF TGTGCCAGCAGCTTATCGGCGGGATACACAGATACGCAGTATTTT
NA TRBJ1-1 NA TRBV18 CASSTGQNTEAFF TGTGCCAGCTCAACGGGACAGAACACTGAAGCTTTCTTT
NA TRBJ1-2 TRBD1 TRBV7-2 CASSLGQGTYGYTF TGTGCCAGCAGCTTGGGACAGGGGACATATGGCTACACCTTC
NA TRBJ2-7 TRBD2 TRBV19 CASSYTSGRYEQYF TGTGCCAGTAGTTATACTAGCGGCCGCTACGAGCAGTACTTC
NA TRBJ2-7 NA TRBV6-1 CASSESGDSYEQYF TGTGCCAGCAGTGAATCGGGGGACTCCTACGAGCAGTACTTC
NA TRBJ2-1 TRBD2 TRBV6-1 CASSEILAGVYNEQFF TGTGCCAGCAGTGAAATCCTAGCGGGAGTGTACAATGAGCAGTTCTTC
NA TRBJ1-1 NA TRBV4-1 CASSQDSVQGGGRAEAFF TGCGCCAGCAGCCAAGATTCCGTGCAGGGCGGGGGCCGGGCCGAAGCTTTCTTT
NA TRBJ2-3 NA TRBV11-2 CASSFPRDPSTDTQYF TGTGCCAGCAGCTTCCCACGGGATCCTAGCACAGATACGCAGTATTTT